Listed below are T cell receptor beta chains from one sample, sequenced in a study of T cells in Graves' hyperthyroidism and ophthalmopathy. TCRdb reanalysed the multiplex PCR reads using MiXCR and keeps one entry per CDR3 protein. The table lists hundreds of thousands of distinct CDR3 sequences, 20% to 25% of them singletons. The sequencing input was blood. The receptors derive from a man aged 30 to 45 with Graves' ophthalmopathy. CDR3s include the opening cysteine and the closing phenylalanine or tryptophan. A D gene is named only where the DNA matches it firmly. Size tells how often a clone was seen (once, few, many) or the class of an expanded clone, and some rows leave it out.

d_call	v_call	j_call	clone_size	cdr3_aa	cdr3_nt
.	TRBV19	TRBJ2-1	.	CASNRDGEQFF	TGTGCCAGTAACAGGGACGGTGAGCAGTTCTTC
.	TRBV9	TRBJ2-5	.	CASSVGWGSQETQYF	TGTGCCAGCAGCGTAGGGTGGGGATCGCAAGAGACCCAGTACTTC
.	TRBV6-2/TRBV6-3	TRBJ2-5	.	CASSNGLQETQYF	TGTGCCAGCAGCAACGGACTCCAAGAGACCCAGTACTTC
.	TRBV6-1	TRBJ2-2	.	CASSQIRLGGGELFF	TGTGCCAGCAGCCAGATCCGGCTCGGTGGCGGGGAGCTGTTTTTT
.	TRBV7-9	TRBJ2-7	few	CASSPGGNYEQYF	TGTGCCAGCAGCCCTGGGGGGAACTACGAGCAGTACTTC
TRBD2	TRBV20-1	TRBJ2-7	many	CSAKGLAAPSEQYF	TGCAGTGCTAAAGGACTAGCGGCGCCCTCCGAGCAGTACTTC
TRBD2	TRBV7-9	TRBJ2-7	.	CASSPTLAGVMHEQYF	TGTGCCAGCAGCCCGACGCTAGCGGGAGTGATGCACGAGCAGTACTTC
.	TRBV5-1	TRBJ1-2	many	CASTLDSSSRYGYTF	TGCGCCAGCACGCTGGACAGCTCCAGTCGGTATGGCTACACCTTC
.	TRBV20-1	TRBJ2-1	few	CSARGSGGFNEQFF	TGCAGTGCTAGAGGAAGTGGTGGATTCAATGAGCAGTTCTTC
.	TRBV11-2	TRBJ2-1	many	CASSSIRGRGTNEQFF	TGTGCCAGCAGCTCCATCAGGGGGAGGGGCACCAATGAGCAGTTCTTC
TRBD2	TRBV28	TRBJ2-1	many	CASSLASGMISYNEQFF	TGTGCCAGCAGTTTAGCTAGCGGGATGATCTCCTACAATGAGCAGTTCTTC
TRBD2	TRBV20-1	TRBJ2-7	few	CSARDRVVGGYEQYF	TGCAGTGCTAGAGATCGAGTGGTGGGAGGGTACGAGCAGTACTTC
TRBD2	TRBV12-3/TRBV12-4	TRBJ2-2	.	CATGERETAELFF	TGTGCCACCGGGGAGCGGGAGACAGCGGAGCTGTTTTTT
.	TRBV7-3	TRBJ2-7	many	CASSTNPPREQYF	TGTGCCAGCAGCACGAACCCCCCGAGGGAGCAGTACTTC
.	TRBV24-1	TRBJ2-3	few	CATSELDSTDTQYF	TGTGCCACCAGTGAGTTGGACAGCACAGATACGCAGTATTTT
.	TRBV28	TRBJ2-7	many	CASSWVLDSSYEQYF	TGTGCCAGCAGTTGGGTTCTGGACAGCTCCTACGAGCAGTACTTC
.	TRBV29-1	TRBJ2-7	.	CSVPRGENQPYEQYF	TGCAGCGTACCGCGAGGGGAGAACCAACCCTACGAGCAGTACTTC
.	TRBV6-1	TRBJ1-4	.	CASSPARKLRVINEKLFF	TGTGCCAGCAGCCCCGCTCGGAAGCTGAGAGTCATAAATGAAAAACTGTTTTTT
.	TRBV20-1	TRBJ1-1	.	CSARLGGYEAFF	TGCAGTGCTAGATTAGGGGGGTACGAAGCTTTCTTT
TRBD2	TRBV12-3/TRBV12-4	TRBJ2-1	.	CASSQRTSGSPYNEQFF	TGTGCCAGCAGCCAAAGGACTAGCGGGAGTCCCTACAATGAGCAGTTCTTC
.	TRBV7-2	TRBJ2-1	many	CASSLGRTPYNEQFF	TGTGCCAGCAGCTTAGGGAGGACACCCTACAATGAGCAGTTCTTC
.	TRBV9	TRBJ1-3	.	CASSPWDSSGNTIYF	TGTGCCAGCAGCCCCTGGGACTCCTCTGGAAACACCATATATTTT
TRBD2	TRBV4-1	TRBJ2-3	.	CASSPTSVSTDTQYF	TGCGCCAGCAGCCCGACTAGCGTTAGCACAGATACGCAGTATTTT
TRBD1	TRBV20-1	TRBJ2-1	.	CSAPDRVVSYNEQFF	TGCAGTGCTCCCGACAGGGTGGTGTCCTACAATGAGCAGTTCTTC
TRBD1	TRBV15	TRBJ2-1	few	CATNMDRGLYNEQFF	TGTGCCACCAACATGGACAGGGGGCTATACAATGAGCAGTTCTTC
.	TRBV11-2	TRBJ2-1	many	CASSQSLRGDNEQFF	TGTGCCAGCAGCCAAAGCTTAAGGGGGGACAATGAGCAGTTCTTC
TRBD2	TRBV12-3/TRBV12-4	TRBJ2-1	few	CASSSRTSGRENEQFF	TGTGCCAGCAGTTCTCGGACTAGCGGGAGGGAGAATGAGCAGTTCTTC
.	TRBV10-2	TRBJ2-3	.	CASVEIAGTDTQYF	TGCGCCAGCGTAGAGATAGCGGGCACAGATACGCAGTATTTT
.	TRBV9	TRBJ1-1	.	CASSVAWGTEAFF	TGTGCCAGCAGCGTAGCTTGGGGGACTGAAGCTTTCTTT
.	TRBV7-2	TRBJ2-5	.	CASSERPNEQETQYF	TGTGCCAGCAGCGAAAGACCGAATGAACAAGAGACCCAGTACTTC
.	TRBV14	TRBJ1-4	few	CASSQAGFLEKLFF	TGTGCCAGCAGCCAAGCAGGCTTCCTGGAAAAACTGTTTTTT